The following is a TCR beta chain sequence with its context. No antigen is known for it. CDR3 length: 14 amino acids. Germline V CDR1 and CDR2: MGHDK, SYGVNS. V gave up 3 bases and J gave up 5 bases, with 11 bases separating them. The record originates from a study of human T cells and chemical hapten exposure. Study findings and constraints: Correlating positively with patch test score were the PT1 expanded TCR counts.

As to time point: pre-sensitization, week 0. Indicated treatment: therapeutic diphenylcyclopropenone sensitization with weekly scalp DPC. TCRdb used MiXCR to reprocess the RACE reads, holding one entry per CDR3 protein. The table has some 400,000 distinct CDR3 sequences, roughly 5.3% seen once. The V gene is TRBV25-1, the J gene TRBJ1-5; D is perhaps TRBD1 (6 bases). This material consisted of whole blood, taken in connection with sensitization to the hapten diphenylcyclopropenone (DPC). This clonotype originated in a woman in her forties or fifties with alopecia areata. Some clones in this sample may be carry-over from other donors' samples. The CDR3 DNA is TGTGCCAGCAGTGAGGGGGGGGCTCATCAGCCCCAGCATTTT. Encoded protein: CASSEGGAHQPQHF.